The 8 T cell receptor beta chains below were found in one sample sequenced in a study of blood T cell repertoires in COVID-19. The method was immunoSEQ multiplex PCR; TCRdb's version includes in-frame clones alone and lacks a portion of them. This table has tens of thousands of clones, 78% appearing once. Material for sequencing was peripheral blood. The receptors come from a man aged 70-80 years with COVID-19, enrolled during active disease.

The V and J genes are TRBV5-6 and TRBJ1-1, with 10 bases fitting TRBD1. The CDR3 is made up of 16 amino acids. The germline V gene encodes CDR1 SGHDT and CDR2 YYEEEE. J was trimmed by 2 bases and V by 2 bases; bases with no gene match: 6. CDR3 protein: CASSFDRDRGNTEAFF. CDR3 DNA: TGTGCCAGCAGCTTTGACCGGGACAGGGGAAACACTGAAGCTTTCTTT.

The gene calls are TRBV28 and TRBJ2-7, with 7 bases identical to TRBD1. Trimming took 6 bases from V and 2 from J; bases not matched to a gene: 4. The length of the CDR3 is 13 residues. Germline-derived CDR1 and CDR2 are MDHEN and SYDVKM. CDR3 sequence (DNA): TGTGCCAGCAGGGACAGGTCCACCTACGAGCAGTACTTC. It codes for CASRDRSTYEQYF.

This clone has only a few counts. The J gene is TRBJ1-6, the V gene TRBV6-5; TRBD1 matches 7 bases. V lost 5 bases and J lost 10; bases outside the gene matches: 5. The CDR3 consists of 13 residues. The V gene's germline CDR1 is MNHEY and CDR2 SVGAGI. The CDR3 sequence: CASSLDRDSPLHF. As DNA, the CDR3 is TGTGCCAGCAGTCTCGACAGGGACTCACCCCTCCACTTT.

J is TRBJ1-1 and V is TRBV7-2; D call uncertain. Germline V gives CDR1 SGHTA, CDR2 FQGNSA. Deletions cut 1 base from V and 1 base from J, with 10 bases between. This CDR3 is 15 amino acids long. CDR3 coding DNA: TGTGCCAGCAGCTTAGGCAGGCTGCGGAACACTGAAGCTTTCTTT. Translating gives CASSLGRLRNTEAFF.

The chain combines TRBV19 with TRBJ1-2; D remains unclear. Germline V CDR1 and CDR2: LNHDA, SQIVND (reference sequence). CDR3 length equals 17 residues. The V gene lost 2 bases and the J gene lost 4 bases, with 20 bases spanning the gap. The CDR3 sequence: CASSISPGGSKSYGYTF. The CDR3 DNA sequence: TGTGCCAGTAGTATATCCCCCGGCGGAAGCAAGAGCTATGGCTACACCTTC.

The rearrangement links TRBV5-5 to TRBJ2-7, with TRBD2 identical over 9 bases. The CDR3 spans 13 residues. The trim removed 3 bases at V and 6 bases at J, leaving 4 bases unmatched. CDR1 SGHKS and CDR2 YYEKEE come from the germline V gene (reference sequence). CDR3 protein: CASSSSGNSEQYF. The CDR3 DNA sequence: TGTGCCAGCAGCTCTAGCGGGAATAGCGAGCAGTACTTC.

This clone was recorded once. Other nucleotide sequences in the sample specify the same CDR3. V usage is TRBV6-5 and J usage is TRBJ2-7; perhaps TRBD2 as D (6 bases). The CDR3 runs 11 residues. CDR1 is MNHEY and CDR2 is SVGAGI in the germline V gene. V was clipped by 8 bases and J by 4 bases, with 9 bases between them. The CDR3 nucleotides read TGTGCCAGCTCGGCGGGGTACGAGCAGTACTTC. Protein: CASSAGYEQYF.

The chain joins TRBV5-4 to TRBJ2-5, with TRBD1 matching 7 bases. Germline trimming cut 3 bases from V and 5 bases from J; bases unmatched to any gene: 10. The CDR3 extends over 15 amino acids. CDR1 and CDR2 from the germline V gene are SGHNT and YYREEE (reference sequence). CDR3 coding DNA: TGTGCCAGCAGCTCCTCAACACAGGGGCGGGAGACCCAGTACTTC. Its protein product is CASSSSTQGRETQYF.